One and the same sample provided the 20 T cell receptor beta chains below, sequenced in a study of identifying expanded T cells in peripheral blood. Repertoires were generated with immunoSEQ multiplex PCR, while TCRdb's copy carries only in-frame clones and drops some. The table records fewer than 85,000 clones, 84% of them present only once. Sequencing input: blood. The origin of the receptors is a person aged 18-69 years in good health.

The chain links TRBV28 to TRBJ1-5; D might be TRBD1 (6 bases). Deletions cut 8 bases from V and 5 bases from J, with 16 bases between. The CDR3 totals 14 residues. Germline V gene lookup returns CDR1 MDHEN and CDR2 SYDVKM. CDR3 bases: TGTGCCAGCTCTATGTGGGGGGCGGATCAGCCCCAGCATTTT. It codes for CASSMWGADQPQHF.

V and J are TRBV4-3 and TRBJ2-3; weak D call: TRBD2 (5 bases). This CDR3 spans 16 amino acids. Deletions cut 1 base from V and 0 bases from J, with 11 bases between. CDR1 is LGHNA and CDR2 is YSLEER in the germline V gene. CDR3 nucleotide sequence: TGCGCCAGCAGCCAAGTCCAACTAGGTAGCACAGATACGCAGTATTTT. It is translated as CASSQVQLGSTDTQYF.

The chain links TRBV6-5 to TRBJ2-6, with no clear D. The CDR3 is 14 residues long. Germline CDR1 and CDR2: MNHEY and SVGAGI. The V and J ends lost 5 bases and 1 base respectively, with 6 bases between them. CDR3 protein: CASSPRSGANVLTF. In DNA form, the CDR3 reads TGTGCCAGCAGTCCACGGTCTGGGGCCAACGTCCTGACTTTC.

J is TRBJ2-1 and V is TRBV6-4; the D is unclear. In germline, CDR1 is MRHNA, CDR2 SNTAGT. CDR3 length: 13 amino acids. V dropped 0 bases and J dropped 7 bases, with 7 bases sitting between them. The CDR3 sequence is CASSDSEQNEQFF. The DNA of the CDR3 is TGTGCCAGCAGTGACTCAGAACAGAATGAGCAGTTCTTC.

V usage is TRBV28 and J usage is TRBJ1-5; maybe TRBD1 (5 bases). Germline assignment: CDR1 MDHEN and CDR2 SYDVKM. This CDR3 spans 14 amino acids. V gave up 3 bases and J gave up 4 bases, with 10 bases separating them. The CDR3 here is CASSFRGANQPQHF. The CDR3 nucleotides read TGTGCCAGCAGTTTTAGAGGGGCAAATCAGCCCCAGCATTTT.

V gene TRBV7-9 combines with J gene TRBJ2-5, with D tentatively TRBD1 or TRBD2 (6 bases each). Germline assignment: CDR1 SEHNR and CDR2 FQNEAQ (reference sequence). V was trimmed by 0 bases and J by 3 bases, leaving 11 bases between them. CDR3 length: 15 residues. CDR3 amino acids: CASSLALRDKETQYF. The CDR3 region has the DNA TGTGCCAGCAGCTTAGCACTGCGGGACAAAGAGACCCAGTACTTC. Complete variable domain (other parts from reference TRBV7-9 and TRBJ2-5): DTGVSQNPRHKITKRGQNVTFRCDPISEHNRLYWYRQTLGQGPEFLTYFQNEAQLEKSRLLSDRFSAERPKGSFSTLEIQRTEQGDSAMYLCASSLALRDKETQYFGPGTRLLVL.

CDR3 in amino acids: CASSLTGLTNEKLFF. CDR3 sequence (DNA): TGTGCCAGCAGTTTGACAGGGTTGACTAATGAAAAACTGTTTTTT. The gene calls are TRBV27 and TRBJ1-4, with 7 bases that match TRBD1. The trim removed 3 bases at V and 2 bases at J, leaving 3 bases unmatched. Germline V gene sequence: CDR1 MNHEY, CDR2 SMNVEV (reference sequence). This CDR3 comprises 15 residues.

This chain connects TRBV25-1 to TRBJ2-5, with D perhaps TRBD1 or TRBD2 (6 bases each). CDR3 length: 14 residues. In germline, CDR1 is MGHDK, CDR2 SYGVNS. Deletions cut 2 bases from V and 5 bases from J, with 12 bases between. In DNA form, the CDR3 reads TGTGCCAGCAGTGAACTAGGGGGGTTGGAGACCCAGTACTTC. It encodes CASSELGGLETQYF. The full variable domain, its missing parts supplied by reference TRBV25-1 and TRBJ2-5, is EADIYQTPRYLVIGTGKKITLECSQTMGHDKMYWYQQDPGMELHLIHYSYGVNSTEKGDLSSESTVSRIRTEHFPLTLESARPSHTSQYLCASSELGGLETQYFGPGTRLLVL.

This rearrangement joins TRBV5-4 to TRBJ2-5; D gene ambiguous. The CDR3 spans 12 residues. With 4 bases removed from V and 5 bases from J, the gap between germline ends came to 9 bases. The germline V gene has CDR1 SGHNT and CDR2 YYREEE (reference sequence). CDR3 in amino acids: CASSDNAETQYF. As DNA, the CDR3 is TGTGCCAGCAGCGATAATGCCGAGACCCAGTACTTC.

The chain links TRBV19 to TRBJ1-1, with D maybe TRBD1 (6 bases). Germline V gene data show CDR1 as LNHDA and CDR2 as SQIVND (reference sequence). With 6 bases removed from V and 4 bases from J, the gap between germline ends came to 9 bases. The CDR3 contains 12 residues. The CDR3 protein is CASRTGSTEAFF. The CDR3, as DNA: TGTGCCAGTAGGACAGGCAGCACTGAAGCTTTCTTT.

V gene TRBV7-2 combines with J gene TRBJ2-7; D might be TRBD2 (7 bases). The CDR3 is 16 amino acids. Germline values: CDR1 SGHTA, CDR2 FQGNSA. The V end was cut by 5 bases, the J end by 6 bases, with 23 bases between. This chain's CDR3 is CASSPRGAGAVSEQYF. In DNA form, the CDR3 reads TGTGCCAGCAGCCCTAGGGGGGCGGGGGCGGTATCCGAGCAGTACTTC.

The rearrangement links TRBV6-7 to TRBJ2-1; D is perhaps TRBD1 or TRBD2 (7 bases each). TRBV6-7 is recorded as an ORF, its role being uncertain. This CDR3 contains 18 residues. Trimming took 2 bases from V and 5 from J, leaving 22 bases between them. CDR3 sequence reads: CASSYGPGGGRIHNEQFF. Written as DNA, the CDR3 is TGTGCCAGCAGTTACGGTCCAGGGGGGGGCCGGATACACAATGAGCAGTTCTTC.

The J gene is TRBJ2-7, the V gene TRBV19, with TRBD1 matching 11 bases. The CDR3 covers 14 residues. In germline, CDR1 is LNHDA, CDR2 SQIVND (reference sequence). V lost 6 bases to trimming and J lost 5 bases; unmatched junction nucleotides: 6. CDR3 protein: CASRNRDRGNEQYF. For the CDR3, the DNA is TGTGCCAGTAGAAACCGGGACAGGGGGAACGAGCAGTACTTC.

The chain recombines TRBV25-1 with TRBJ1-1; a possible D gene is TRBD1 (5 bases). Trimming stripped 1 base from V and 2 bases from J, with 11 bases between. The CDR3 extends over 15 amino acids. Germline V gene sequence: CDR1 MGHDK, CDR2 SYGVNS. CDR3 coding DNA: TGTGCCAGCAGTGAATTCAGGGCGGGAAACACTGAAGCTTTCTTT. This sequence encodes CASSEFRAGNTEAFF.

This clone was counted a single time. J is TRBJ1-2 and V is TRBV30; tentative D call: TRBD1 (5 bases). This CDR3 region has 15 residues. Germline loops: CDR1 GTSNPN, CDR2 SVGIG (reference sequence). V was pared by 3 bases and J by 8 bases, with 22 bases between. This CDR3 reads CAWRARDARSGGYTF. The CDR3 coding sequence is TGTGCCTGGAGGGCGCGGGACGCTCGGTCTGGGGGCTACACCTTC.

In DNA form, the CDR3 reads TGTGCCAGCAGGACCACAGCTAACTATGGCTACACCTTC. It yields the protein CASRTTANYGYTF. The V and J genes are TRBV6-1 and TRBJ1-2; no firm D call. The CDR3 is 13 amino acids. The V gene's germline CDR1 is MNHNS and CDR2 SASEGT. V lost 6 bases and J 0 bases, leaving 8 bases between the germline ends.

The J gene is TRBJ2-5, the V gene TRBV6-5, with D perhaps matching TRBD2 (7 bases). The CDR3 runs 15 residues. Germline V gene data show CDR1 as MNHEY and CDR2 as SVGAGI. V was shortened by 6 bases and J by 2 bases, with 16 bases between the two germline ends. CDR3 sequence: CASSPRGGEQETQYF. In nucleotides, the CDR3 is TGTGCCAGCAGCCCCAGGGGAGGGGAACAAGAGACCCAGTACTTC.

The chain couples TRBV27 to TRBJ1-1; 8 bases map to TRBD1. Trimming took 5 bases from V and 2 from J; bases not matched to a gene: 13. Germline lookup yields CDR1 MNHEY and CDR2 SMNVEV (reference sequence). The CDR3 is 17 residues long. DNA for the CDR3: TGTGCCAGCAGTCGGACAGGGTGGTATGGGCCAAACACTGAAGCTTTCTTT. It codes for CASSRTGWYGPNTEAFF.

The chain recombines TRBV6-1 with TRBJ2-1; TRBD2 aligns across 11 bases. From germline, CDR1 is MNHNS and CDR2 SASEGT. Trimming at V came to 1 base and at J to 8 bases, leaving 4 bases not matched to a gene. The CDR3 runs 15 residues. CDR3 DNA sequence: TGTGCCAGCAGTGAAGGGATAGCGGGAGGGCATGAGCAGTTCTTC. As protein: CASSEGIAGGHEQFF.

The V call is TRBV5-1, the J call TRBJ2-5; TRBD1 aligns across 7 bases. J was trimmed by 2 bases and V by 7 bases; bases with no gene match: 14. This CDR3 is 16 amino acids long. Germline-derived CDR1 and CDR2 are SGHRS and YFSETQ. CDR3 region: CASDSYPTGPQETQYF. DNA for the CDR3: TGCGCCAGCGATTCGTACCCGACAGGGCCTCAAGAGACCCAGTACTTC.